This TCR beta chain was retrieved from a study of human T cells and chemical hapten exposure. TCRdb re-derived calls from the RACE reads in MiXCR, one entry per CDR3 protein. This sample has about 34,000 distinct CDR3 sequences, with just under 6.5% found just once. Many counts were recorded for this clonotype. Time point in this sample: patch test 1, 2 weeks after DPC sensitization. The treatment here: therapeutic diphenylcyclopropenone sensitization with weekly scalp DPC. Someone pulled total RNA out of unfractionated whole blood. The germline V gene encodes CDR1 SQVTM and CDR2 ANQGSEA. The CDR3 consists of 10 residues. Trimming stripped 4 bases from V and 7 bases from J, with 7 bases between.

This material consisted of whole blood, taken in connection with sensitization to the hapten diphenylcyclopropenone (DPC). This rearrangement joins TRBV29-1 to TRBJ1-1; D unresolved. The receptor comes from a woman in her thirties with alopecia areata. Some clones in this sample may be carry-over from other donors' samples. The CDR3 loop reads CSVADGEAFF. Here the CDR3 DNA reads TGCAGCGTTGCGGACGGTGAAGCTTTCTTT.